The present entry profiles one T cell receptor (beta chain) with its context. Its antigen remains unknown. This sample is drawn from a study of regulatory T cells in long-lasting Graves disease. Study-wide results and caveats: Patients with persistent Graves' had lower TCR diversity than newly diagnosed patients.

CDR3 regions were amplified by Arm-PCR using iRepertoire HTBI primers to build TCR beta libraries. MiXCR was run by TCRdb on the multiplex PCR reads, yielding one entry per CDR3 protein. The sample lists over 450,000 distinct CDR3 sequences; about 12% were seen once. Stated time point: newly diagnosed GD, antithyroid drugs for less than 3 months. PBMCs provided the RNA from which the TCR library was made. The same data also went into a second study, on T cells in Graves' hyperthyroidism and ophthalmopathy. This second report adds: Researchers defined stable Graves' hyperthyroidism as no ophthalmopathy progression within 18 months.

Here the sequenced sample was peripheral blood mononuclear cells (PBMCs), taken at new diagnosis, from a patient treated with antithyroid drugs. The origin of this receptor is a woman aged 25 to 39 with Graves disease.

The CDR3 reads CAWSVDGDQPQHF. The CDR3 nucleotides read TGTGCCTGGAGTGTTGATGGGGATCAGCCCCAGCATTTT. The chain uses TRBV30 and TRBJ1-5; D gene uncertain. Germline CDR1 and CDR2: GTSNPN and SVGIG (reference sequence). CDR3 length equals 13 residues. V was shortened by 0 bases and J by 5 bases, with 8 bases between the two germline ends. The full variable domain, with the rest looked up from reference TRBV30 and TRBJ1-5, is SQTIHQWPATLVQPVGSPLSLECTVEGTSNPNLYWYRQAAGRGLQLLFYSVGIGQISSEVPQNLSASRPQDRQFILSSKKLLLSDSGFYLCAWSVDGDQPQHFGDGTRLSIL.